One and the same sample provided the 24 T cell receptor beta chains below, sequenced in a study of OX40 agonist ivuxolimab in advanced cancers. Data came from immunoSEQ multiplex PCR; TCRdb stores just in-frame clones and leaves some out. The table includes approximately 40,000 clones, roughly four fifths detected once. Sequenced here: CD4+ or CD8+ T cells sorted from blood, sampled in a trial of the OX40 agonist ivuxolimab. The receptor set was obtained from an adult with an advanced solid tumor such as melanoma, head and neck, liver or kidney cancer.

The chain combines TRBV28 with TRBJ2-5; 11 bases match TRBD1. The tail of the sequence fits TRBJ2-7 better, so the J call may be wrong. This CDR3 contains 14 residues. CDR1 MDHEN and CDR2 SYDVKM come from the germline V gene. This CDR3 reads CASSLDRGLYEQYF. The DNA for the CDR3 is TGTGCCAGCAGTTTGGACAGGGGGCTCTACGAGCAGTACTTC.

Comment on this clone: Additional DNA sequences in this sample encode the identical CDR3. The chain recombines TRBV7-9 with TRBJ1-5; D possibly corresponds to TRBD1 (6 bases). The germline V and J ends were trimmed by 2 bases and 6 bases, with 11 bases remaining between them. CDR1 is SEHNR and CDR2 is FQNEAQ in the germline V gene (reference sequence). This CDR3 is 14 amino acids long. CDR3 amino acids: CASSLSGGGQPQHF. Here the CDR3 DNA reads TGTGCCAGCAGCTTATCGGGGGGCGGTCAGCCCCAGCATTTT.

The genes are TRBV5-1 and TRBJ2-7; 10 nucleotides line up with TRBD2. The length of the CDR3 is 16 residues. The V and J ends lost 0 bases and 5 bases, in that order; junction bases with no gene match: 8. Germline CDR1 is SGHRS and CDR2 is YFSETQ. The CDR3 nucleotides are TGCGCCAGCAGCTTGGCGGTAGCGGGAGGTCCCGACGAGCAGTACTTC. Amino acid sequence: CASSLAVAGGPDEQYF.

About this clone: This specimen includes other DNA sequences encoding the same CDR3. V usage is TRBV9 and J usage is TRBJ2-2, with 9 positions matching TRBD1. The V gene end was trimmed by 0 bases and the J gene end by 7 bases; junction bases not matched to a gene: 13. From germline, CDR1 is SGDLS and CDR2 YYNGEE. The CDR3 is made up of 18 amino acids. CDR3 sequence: CASSVEERDRAISGELFF. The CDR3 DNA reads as TGTGCCAGCAGCGTAGAAGAGAGGGACAGGGCTATAAGCGGGGAGCTGTTTTTT.

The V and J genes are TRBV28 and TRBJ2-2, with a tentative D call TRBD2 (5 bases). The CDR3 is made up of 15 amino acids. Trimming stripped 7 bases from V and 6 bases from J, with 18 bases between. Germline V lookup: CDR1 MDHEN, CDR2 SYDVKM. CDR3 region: CASIPFAGYSGELFF. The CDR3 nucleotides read TGTGCCAGCATCCCCTTTGCGGGCTACTCCGGGGAGCTGTTTTTT. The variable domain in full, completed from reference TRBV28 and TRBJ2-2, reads DVKVTQSSRYLVKRTGEKVFLECVQDMDHENMFWYRQDPGLGLRLIYFSYDVKMKEKGDIPEGYSVSREKKERFSLILESASTNQTSMYLCASIPFAGYSGELFFGEGSRLTVL.

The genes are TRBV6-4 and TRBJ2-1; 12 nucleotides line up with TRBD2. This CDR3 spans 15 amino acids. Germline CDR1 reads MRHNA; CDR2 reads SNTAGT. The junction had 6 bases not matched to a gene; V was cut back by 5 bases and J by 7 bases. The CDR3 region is CASSLTSGGRNEQFF. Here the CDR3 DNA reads TGTGCCAGCAGTCTGACTAGCGGGGGACGGAATGAGCAGTTCTTC.

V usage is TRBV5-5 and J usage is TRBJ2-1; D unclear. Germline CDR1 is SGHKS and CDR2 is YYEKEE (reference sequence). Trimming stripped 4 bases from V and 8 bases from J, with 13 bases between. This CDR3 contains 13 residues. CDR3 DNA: TGTGCCAGCAGCGGCCGGTGGGTCGATGAGCAGTTCTTC. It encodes CASSGRWVDEQFF.

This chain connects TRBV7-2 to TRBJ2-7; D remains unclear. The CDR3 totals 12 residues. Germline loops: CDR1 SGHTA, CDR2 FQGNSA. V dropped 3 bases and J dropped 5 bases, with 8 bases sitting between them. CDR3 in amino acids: CASSFHVDEQYF. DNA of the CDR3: TGTGCCAGCAGCTTCCACGTCGACGAGCAGTACTTC.

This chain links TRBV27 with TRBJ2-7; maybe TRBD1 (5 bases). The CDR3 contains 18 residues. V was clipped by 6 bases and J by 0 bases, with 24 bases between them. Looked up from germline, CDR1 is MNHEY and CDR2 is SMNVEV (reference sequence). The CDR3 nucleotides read TGTGCCAGCAGAGACAGCTTCAGCTTCAAATCTCCCTCCTACGAGCAGTACTTC. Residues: CASRDSFSFKSPSYEQYF.

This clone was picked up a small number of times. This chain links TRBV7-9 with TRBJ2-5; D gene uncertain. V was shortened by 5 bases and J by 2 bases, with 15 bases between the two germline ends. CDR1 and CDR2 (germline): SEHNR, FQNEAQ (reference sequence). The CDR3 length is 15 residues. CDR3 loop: CASSPSLAPQETQYF. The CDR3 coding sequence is TGTGCCAGCAGCCCCTCCCTGGCCCCTCAAGAGACCCAGTACTTC.

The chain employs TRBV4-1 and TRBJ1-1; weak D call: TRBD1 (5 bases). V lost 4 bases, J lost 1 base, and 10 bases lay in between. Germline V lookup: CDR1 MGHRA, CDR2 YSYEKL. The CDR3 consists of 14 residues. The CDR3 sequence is CASSPTQGNTEAFF. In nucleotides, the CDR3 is TGCGCCAGCAGCCCAACTCAGGGGAACACTGAAGCTTTCTTT.

The CDR3 region has the DNA TGTGCCAGCAATCTACAGAACGGGGAGCTGTTTTTT. It codes for CASNLQNGELFF. The V and J genes are TRBV5-6 and TRBJ2-2; D unresolved. Germline V gene sequence: CDR1 SGHDT, CDR2 YYEEEE. Trimming stripped 6 bases from V and 7 bases from J, with 10 bases between. The CDR3 consists of 12 residues.

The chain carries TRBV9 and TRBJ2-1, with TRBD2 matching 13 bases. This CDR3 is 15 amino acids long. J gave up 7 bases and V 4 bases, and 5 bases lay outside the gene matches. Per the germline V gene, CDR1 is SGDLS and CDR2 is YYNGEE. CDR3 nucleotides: TGTGCCAGCAGCTTACCGGGACTAGCGGGAAATGAGCAGTTCTTC. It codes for CASSLPGLAGNEQFF.

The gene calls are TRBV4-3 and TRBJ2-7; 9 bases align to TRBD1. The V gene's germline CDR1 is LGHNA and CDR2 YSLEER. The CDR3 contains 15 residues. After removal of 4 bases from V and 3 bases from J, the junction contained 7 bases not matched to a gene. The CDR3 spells CASSPLRDRDYEQYF. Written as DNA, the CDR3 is TGCGCCAGCAGCCCCCTCAGGGACAGGGACTACGAGCAGTACTTC.

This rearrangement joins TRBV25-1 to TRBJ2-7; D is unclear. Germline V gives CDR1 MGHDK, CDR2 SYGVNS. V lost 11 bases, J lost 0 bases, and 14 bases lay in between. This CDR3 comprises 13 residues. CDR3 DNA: TGTGCCGTGAAATCCAGGAGCTCCTACGAGCAGTACTTC. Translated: CAVKSRSSYEQYF.

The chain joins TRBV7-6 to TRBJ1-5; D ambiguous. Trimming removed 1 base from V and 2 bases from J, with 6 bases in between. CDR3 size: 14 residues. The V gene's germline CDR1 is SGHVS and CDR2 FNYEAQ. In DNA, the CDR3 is TGTGCCAGCAGCTTAGGTCCAGGCAATCAGCCCCAGCATTTT. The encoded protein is CASSLGPGNQPQHF.

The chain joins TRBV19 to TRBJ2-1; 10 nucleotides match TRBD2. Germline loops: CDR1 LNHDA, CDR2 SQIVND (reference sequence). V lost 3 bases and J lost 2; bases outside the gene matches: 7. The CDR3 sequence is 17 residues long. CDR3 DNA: TGTGCCAGTAGTATCACTAGCGGGGACCTCACCTACAATGAGCAGTTCTTC. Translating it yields CASSITSGDLTYNEQFF.

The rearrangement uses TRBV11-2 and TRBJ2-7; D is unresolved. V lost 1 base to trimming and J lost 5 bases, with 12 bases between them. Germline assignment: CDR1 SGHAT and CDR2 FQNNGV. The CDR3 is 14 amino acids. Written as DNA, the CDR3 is TGTGCCAGCAGCTTAGCTTCCAGGTCCCACGAGCAGTACTTC. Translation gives CASSLASRSHEQYF.

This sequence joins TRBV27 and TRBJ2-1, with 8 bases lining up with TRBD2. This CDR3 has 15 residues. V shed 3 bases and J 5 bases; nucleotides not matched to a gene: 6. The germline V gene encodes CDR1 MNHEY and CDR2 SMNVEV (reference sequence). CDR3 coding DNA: TGTGCCAGCAGTTTGTCGGGACTAGGGGACAATGAGCAGTTCTTC. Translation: CASSLSGLGDNEQFF.

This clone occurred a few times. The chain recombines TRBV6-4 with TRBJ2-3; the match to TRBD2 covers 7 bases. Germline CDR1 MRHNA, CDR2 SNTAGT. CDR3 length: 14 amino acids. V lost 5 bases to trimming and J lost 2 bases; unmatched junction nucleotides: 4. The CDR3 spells CASSLAGTTDTQYF. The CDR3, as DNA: TGTGCCAGCAGTTTAGCGGGTACCACAGATACGCAGTATTTT.

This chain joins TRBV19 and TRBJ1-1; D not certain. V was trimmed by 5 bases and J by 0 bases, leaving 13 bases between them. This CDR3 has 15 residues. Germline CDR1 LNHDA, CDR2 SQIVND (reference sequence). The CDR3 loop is CASSPRVGMNTEAFF. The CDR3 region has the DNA TGTGCCAGTAGTCCTCGGGTAGGCATGAACACTGAAGCTTTCTTT.

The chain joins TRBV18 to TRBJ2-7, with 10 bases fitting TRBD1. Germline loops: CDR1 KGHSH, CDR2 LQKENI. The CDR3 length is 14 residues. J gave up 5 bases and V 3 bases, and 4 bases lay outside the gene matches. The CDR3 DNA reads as TGTGCCAGCTCACCGCCGGGACAGGGGAACGAGCAGTACTTC. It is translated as CASSPPGQGNEQYF.

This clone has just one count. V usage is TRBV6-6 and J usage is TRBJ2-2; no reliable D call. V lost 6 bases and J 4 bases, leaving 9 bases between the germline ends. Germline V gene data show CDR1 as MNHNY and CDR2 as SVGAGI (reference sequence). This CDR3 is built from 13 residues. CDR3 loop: CASSQLSTGELFF. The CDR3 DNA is TGTGCCAGCAGCCAGCTCAGCACCGGGGAGCTGTTTTTT.

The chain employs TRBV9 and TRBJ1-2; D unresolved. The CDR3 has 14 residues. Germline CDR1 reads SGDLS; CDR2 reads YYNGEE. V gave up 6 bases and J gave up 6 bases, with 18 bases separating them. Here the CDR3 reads CASTLPSLADGYTF. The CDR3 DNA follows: TGTGCCAGCACGCTTCCCTCTCTCGCGGATGGCTACACCTTC. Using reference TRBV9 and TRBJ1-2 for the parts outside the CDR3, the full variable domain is DSGVTQTPKHLITATGQRVTLRCSPRSGDLSVYWYQQSLDQGLQFLIQYYNGEERAKGNILERFSAQQFPDLHSELNLSSLELGDSALYFCASTLPSLADGYTFGSGTRLTVV.